Described below is a single T cell receptor (beta chain) sequence and its context. The antigen is undetermined. These data are taken from a study of cytotoxic CD8 clonotypes in ibrutinib-treated CLL. Study as a whole: Mean values per sample were 250,000 to 300,000 productive templates and 94,082 productive rearrangements. Study-level points and caveats: The study found baseline clonality above age-matched healthy donors, tracking circulating CD8+ T-cell counts.

In germline, CDR1 is SGHTA, CDR2 FQGNSA. The V end was cut by 2 bases, the J end by 4 bases, with 8 bases between. This CDR3 is built from 13 residues. Profiled with immunoSEQ multiplex PCR; TCRdb holds only in-frame clones, not every one. The sample carries approximately 210,000 clones, over 55% recorded once. The source was PBMCs, collected after 24 months of ibrutinib treatment. The sequence came from a human donor with chronic lymphocytic leukemia. The chain links TRBV7-2 to TRBJ1-2, with unresolved D. The CDR3 here is CASSLSETYGYTF. DNA for the CDR3: TGTGCCAGCAGCTTATCTGAGACCTATGGCTACACCTTC. The whole variable domain, remainder taken from reference TRBV7-2 and TRBJ1-2, is GAGVSQSPSNKVTEKGKDVELRCDPISGHTALYWYRQSLGQGLEFLIYFQGNSAPDKSGLPSDRFSAERTGGSVSTLTIQRTQQEDSAVYLCASSLSETYGYTFGSGTRLTVV.